This T cell receptor (beta chain) was obtained from a study of blood T cell repertoires in COVID-19. Across the whole study: The origin of the acute and convalescent COVID-19 samples was the United States, Italy and Spain. T cells, B-cell-depleted T cells, or PBMCs supplied cDNA or gDNA.

This CDR3 is built from 13 residues. Trimming took 6 bases from V and 0 from J, leaving 9 bases between them. Germline values: CDR1 SNHLY, CDR2 FYNNEI. How the authors handled the data: From reference gene primer amplification, estimates of nucleated cell counts were derived. Sequenced by immunoSEQ multiplex PCR; TCRdb stores in-frame clones only, minus some. V, J and clone size are taken as reported in that table, and D and trimming were inferred from the DNA itself. The table shows roughly 100,000 clones, with 65% to 90% occurring only once. The receptor comes from a woman aged 80 or over with acute or convalescent COVID-19. The gene calls are TRBV2 and TRBJ2-7, with D perhaps matching TRBD1 (5 bases). Sequencing was carried out using peripheral blood. The CDR3 region has the DNA TGTGCCAGCAGACCCGACAGCTCCTACGAGCAGTACTTC. It yields the protein CASRPDSSYEQYF.